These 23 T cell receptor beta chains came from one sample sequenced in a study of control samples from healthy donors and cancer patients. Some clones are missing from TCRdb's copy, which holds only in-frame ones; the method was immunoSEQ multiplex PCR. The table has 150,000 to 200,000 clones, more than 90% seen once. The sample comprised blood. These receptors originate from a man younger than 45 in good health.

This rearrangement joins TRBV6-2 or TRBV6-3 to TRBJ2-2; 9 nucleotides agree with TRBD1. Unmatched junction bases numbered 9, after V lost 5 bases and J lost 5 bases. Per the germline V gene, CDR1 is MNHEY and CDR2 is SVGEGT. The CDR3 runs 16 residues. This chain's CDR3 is CASSLRGTGRTGELFF. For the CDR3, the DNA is TGTGCCAGCAGTCTAAGAGGGACAGGGAGAACCGGGGAGCTGTTTTTT.

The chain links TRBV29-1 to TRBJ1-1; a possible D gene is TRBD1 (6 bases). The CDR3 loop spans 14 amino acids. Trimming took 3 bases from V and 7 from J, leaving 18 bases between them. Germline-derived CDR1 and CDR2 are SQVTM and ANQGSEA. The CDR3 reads CSVDLTGPRGEAFF. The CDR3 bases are TGCAGCGTTGATCTTACAGGGCCTCGGGGTGAAGCTTTCTTT. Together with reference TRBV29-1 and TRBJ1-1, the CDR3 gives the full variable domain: SAVISQKPSRDICQRGTSLTIQCQVDSQVTMMFWYRQQPGQSLTLIATANQGSEATYESGFVIDKFPISRPNLTFSTLTVSNMSPEDSSIYLCSVDLTGPRGEAFFGQGTRLTVV.

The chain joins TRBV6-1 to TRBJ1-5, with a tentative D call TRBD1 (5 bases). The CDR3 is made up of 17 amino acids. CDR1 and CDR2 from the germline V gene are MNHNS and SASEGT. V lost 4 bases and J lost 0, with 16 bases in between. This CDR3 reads CASSGRGGQYSNQPQHF. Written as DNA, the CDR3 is TGTGCCAGCAGTGGAAGGGGAGGCCAGTATAGCAATCAGCCCCAGCATTTT.

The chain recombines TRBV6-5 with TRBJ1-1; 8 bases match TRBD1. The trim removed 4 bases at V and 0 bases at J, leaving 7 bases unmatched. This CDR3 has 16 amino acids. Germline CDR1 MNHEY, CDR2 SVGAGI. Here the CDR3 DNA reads TGTGCCAGCAGTTGGGCAGGGGGCAGAATGAACACTGAAGCTTTCTTT. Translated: CASSWAGGRMNTEAFF.

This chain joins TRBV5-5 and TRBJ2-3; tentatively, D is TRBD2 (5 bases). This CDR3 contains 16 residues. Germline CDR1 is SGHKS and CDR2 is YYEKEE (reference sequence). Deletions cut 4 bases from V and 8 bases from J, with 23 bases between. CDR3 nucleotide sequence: TGTGCCAGCAGCCCCCTAGGGCTAGCAGGTCTGGGTACGCAGTATTTT. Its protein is CASSPLGLAGLGTQYF.

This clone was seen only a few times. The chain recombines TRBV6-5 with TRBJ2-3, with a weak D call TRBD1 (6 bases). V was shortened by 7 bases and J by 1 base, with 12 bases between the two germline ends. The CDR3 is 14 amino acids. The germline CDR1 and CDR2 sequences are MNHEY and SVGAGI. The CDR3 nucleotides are TGTGCCAGCACAGGGGCAGGTGGCACAGATACGCAGTATTTT. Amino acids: CASTGAGGTDTQYF.

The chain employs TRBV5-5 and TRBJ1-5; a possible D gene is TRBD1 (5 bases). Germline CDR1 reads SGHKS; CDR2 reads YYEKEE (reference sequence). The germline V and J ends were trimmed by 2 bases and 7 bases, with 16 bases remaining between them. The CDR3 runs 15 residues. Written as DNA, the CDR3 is TGTGCCAGCAGCTTAGGGCAGGGCTTAGGACAGCCCCAGCATTTT. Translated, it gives CASSLGQGLGQPQHF.

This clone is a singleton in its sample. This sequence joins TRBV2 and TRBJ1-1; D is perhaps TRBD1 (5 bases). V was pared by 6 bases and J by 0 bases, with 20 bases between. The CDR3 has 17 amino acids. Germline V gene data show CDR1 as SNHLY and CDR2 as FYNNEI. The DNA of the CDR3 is TGTGCCAGCAGCGTGCCATCCGGGGGGAGGATGAACACTGAAGCTTTCTTT. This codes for CASSVPSGGRMNTEAFF.

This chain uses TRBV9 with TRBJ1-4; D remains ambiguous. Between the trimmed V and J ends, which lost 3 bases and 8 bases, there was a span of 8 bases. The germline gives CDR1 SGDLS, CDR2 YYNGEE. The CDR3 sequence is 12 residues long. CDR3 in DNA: TGTGCCAGCAGCGGGGTAGGGGAAAAACTGTTTTTT. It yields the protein CASSGVGEKLFF. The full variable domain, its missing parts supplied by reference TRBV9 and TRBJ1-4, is DSGVTQTPKHLITATGQRVTLRCSPRSGDLSVYWYQQSLDQGLQFLIQYYNGEERAKGNILERFSAQQFPDLHSELNLSSLELGDSALYFCASSGVGEKLFFGSGTQLSVL.

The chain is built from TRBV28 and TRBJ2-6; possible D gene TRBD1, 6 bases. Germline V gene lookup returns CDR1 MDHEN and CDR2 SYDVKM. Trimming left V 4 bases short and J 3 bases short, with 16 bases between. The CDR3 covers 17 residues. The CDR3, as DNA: TGTGCCAGCAGTTGGAGACAGGCAGTGTATGGGGCCAACGTCCTGACTTTC. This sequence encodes CASSWRQAVYGANVLTF.

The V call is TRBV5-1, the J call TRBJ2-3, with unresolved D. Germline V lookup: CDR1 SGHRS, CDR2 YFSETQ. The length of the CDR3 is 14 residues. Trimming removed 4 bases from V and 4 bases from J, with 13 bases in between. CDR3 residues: CASSTLDPADTQYF. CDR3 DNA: TGCGCCAGCAGCACCCTAGATCCCGCAGATACGCAGTATTTT. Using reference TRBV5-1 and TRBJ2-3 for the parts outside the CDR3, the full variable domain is KAGVTQTPRYLIKTRGQQVTLSCSPISGHRSVSWYQQTPGQGLQFLFEYFSETQRNKGNFPGRFSGRQFSNSRSEMNVSTLELGDSALYLCASSTLDPADTQYFGPGTRLTVL.

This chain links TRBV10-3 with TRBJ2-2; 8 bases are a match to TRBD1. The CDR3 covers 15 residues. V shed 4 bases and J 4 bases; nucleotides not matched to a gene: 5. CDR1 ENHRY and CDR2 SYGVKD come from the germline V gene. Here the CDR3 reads CAISATGVTTGELFF. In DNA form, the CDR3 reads TGTGCCATCAGTGCGACAGGGGTTACCACCGGGGAGCTGTTTTTT.

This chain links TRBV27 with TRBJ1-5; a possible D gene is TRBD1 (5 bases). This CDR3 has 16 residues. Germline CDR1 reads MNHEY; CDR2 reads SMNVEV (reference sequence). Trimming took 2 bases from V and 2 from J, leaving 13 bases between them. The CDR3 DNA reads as TGTGCCAGCAGTTTACGCGGGGCGCACCGCAATCAGCCCCAGCATTTT. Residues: CASSLRGAHRNQPQHF.

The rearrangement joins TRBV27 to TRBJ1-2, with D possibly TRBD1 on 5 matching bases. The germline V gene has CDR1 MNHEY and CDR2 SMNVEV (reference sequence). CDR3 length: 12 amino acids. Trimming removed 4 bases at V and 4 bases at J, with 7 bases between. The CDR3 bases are TGTGCCAGCAGTTCCCAGGGCTATGGCTACACCTTC. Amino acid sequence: CASSSQGYGYTF.

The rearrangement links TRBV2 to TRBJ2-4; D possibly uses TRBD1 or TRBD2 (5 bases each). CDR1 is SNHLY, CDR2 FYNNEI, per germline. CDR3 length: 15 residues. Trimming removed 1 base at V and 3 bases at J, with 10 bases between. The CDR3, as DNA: TGTGCCAGCAGTGAAGACGGGGCAGGCAAAAACATTCAGTACTTC. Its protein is CASSEDGAGKNIQYF.

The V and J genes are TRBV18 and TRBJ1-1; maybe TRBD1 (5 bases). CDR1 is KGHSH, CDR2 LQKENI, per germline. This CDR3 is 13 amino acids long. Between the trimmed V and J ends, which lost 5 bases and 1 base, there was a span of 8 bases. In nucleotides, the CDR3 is TGTGCCAGCTCAGACGACAGGAACACTGAAGCTTTCTTT. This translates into CASSDDRNTEAFF.

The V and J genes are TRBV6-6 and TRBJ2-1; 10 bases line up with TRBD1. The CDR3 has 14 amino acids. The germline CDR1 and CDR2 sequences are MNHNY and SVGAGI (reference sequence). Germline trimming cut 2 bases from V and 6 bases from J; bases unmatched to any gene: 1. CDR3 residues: CASSYGTGANEQFF. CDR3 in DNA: TGTGCCAGCAGTTACGGGACAGGGGCCAATGAGCAGTTCTTC.

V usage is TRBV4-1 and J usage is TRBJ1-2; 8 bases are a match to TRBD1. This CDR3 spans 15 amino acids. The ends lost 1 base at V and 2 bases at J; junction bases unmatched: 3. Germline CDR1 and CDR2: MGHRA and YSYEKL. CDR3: CASSQGDRTNYGYTF. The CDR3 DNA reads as TGCGCCAGCAGCCAAGGGGACAGGACCAACTATGGCTACACCTTC.

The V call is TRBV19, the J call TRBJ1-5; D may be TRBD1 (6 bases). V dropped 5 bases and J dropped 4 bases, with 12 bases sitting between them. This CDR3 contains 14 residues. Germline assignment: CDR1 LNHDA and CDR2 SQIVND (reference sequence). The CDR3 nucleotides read TGTGCCAGTAGTGATTCTCAGGGGAATCAGCCCCAGCATTTT. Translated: CASSDSQGNQPQHF.

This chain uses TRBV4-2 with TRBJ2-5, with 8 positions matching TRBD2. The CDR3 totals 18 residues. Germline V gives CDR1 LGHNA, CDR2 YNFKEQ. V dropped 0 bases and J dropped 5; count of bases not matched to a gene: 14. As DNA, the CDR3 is TGTGCCAGCAGCCAAGATCCGAGCTTCGCGGGAGGTATTGAGACCCAGTACTTC. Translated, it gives CASSQDPSFAGGIETQYF.

The CDR3 here is CASSLSSVPHLIASGNTIYF. The DNA of the CDR3 is TGTGCCAGCAGCCTATCTTCGGTTCCGCATCTCATAGCATCTGGAAACACCATATATTTT. V usage is TRBV7-8 and J usage is TRBJ1-3; D uncertain. V lost 5 bases to trimming and J lost 1 base, with 27 bases between them. Germline values: CDR1 SGHVS, CDR2 FQNEAQ. There are 20 residues in the CDR3.

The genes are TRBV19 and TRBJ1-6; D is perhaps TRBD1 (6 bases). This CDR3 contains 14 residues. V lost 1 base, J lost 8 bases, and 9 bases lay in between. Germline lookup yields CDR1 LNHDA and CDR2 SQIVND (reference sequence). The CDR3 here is CASSIVAGDSPLHF. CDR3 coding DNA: TGTGCCAGTAGTATAGTGGCAGGGGATTCACCCCTCCACTTT. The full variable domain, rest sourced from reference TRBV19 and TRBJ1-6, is DGGITQSPKYLFRKEGQNVTLSCEQNLNHDAMYWYRQDPGQGLRLIYYSQIVNDFQKGDIAEGYSVSREKKESFPLTVTSAQKNPTAFYLCASSIVAGDSPLHFGNGTRLTVT.

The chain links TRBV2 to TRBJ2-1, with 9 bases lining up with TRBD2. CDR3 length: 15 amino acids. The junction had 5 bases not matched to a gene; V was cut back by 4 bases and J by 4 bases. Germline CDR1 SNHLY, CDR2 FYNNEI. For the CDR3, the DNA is TGTGCCAGCAGTGCCAGGACTAGCGAGTACAATGAGCAGTTCTTC. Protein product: CASSARTSEYNEQFF.